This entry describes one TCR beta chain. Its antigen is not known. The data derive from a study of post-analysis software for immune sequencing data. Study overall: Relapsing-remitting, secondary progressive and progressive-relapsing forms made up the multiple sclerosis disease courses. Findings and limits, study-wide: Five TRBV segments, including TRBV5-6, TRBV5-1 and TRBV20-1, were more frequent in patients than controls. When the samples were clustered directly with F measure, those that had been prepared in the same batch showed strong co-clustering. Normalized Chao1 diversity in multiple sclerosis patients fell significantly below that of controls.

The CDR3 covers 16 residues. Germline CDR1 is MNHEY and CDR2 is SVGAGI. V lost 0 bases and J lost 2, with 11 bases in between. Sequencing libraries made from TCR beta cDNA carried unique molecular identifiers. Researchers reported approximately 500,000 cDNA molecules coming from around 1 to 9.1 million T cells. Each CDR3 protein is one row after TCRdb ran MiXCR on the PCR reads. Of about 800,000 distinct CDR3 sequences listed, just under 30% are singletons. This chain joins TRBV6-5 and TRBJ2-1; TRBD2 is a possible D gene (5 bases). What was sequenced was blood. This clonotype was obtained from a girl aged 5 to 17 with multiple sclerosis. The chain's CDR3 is CASSYSASPPYNEQFF. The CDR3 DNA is TGTGCCAGCAGTTACTCTGCTAGCCCGCCCTACAATGAGCAGTTCTTC.